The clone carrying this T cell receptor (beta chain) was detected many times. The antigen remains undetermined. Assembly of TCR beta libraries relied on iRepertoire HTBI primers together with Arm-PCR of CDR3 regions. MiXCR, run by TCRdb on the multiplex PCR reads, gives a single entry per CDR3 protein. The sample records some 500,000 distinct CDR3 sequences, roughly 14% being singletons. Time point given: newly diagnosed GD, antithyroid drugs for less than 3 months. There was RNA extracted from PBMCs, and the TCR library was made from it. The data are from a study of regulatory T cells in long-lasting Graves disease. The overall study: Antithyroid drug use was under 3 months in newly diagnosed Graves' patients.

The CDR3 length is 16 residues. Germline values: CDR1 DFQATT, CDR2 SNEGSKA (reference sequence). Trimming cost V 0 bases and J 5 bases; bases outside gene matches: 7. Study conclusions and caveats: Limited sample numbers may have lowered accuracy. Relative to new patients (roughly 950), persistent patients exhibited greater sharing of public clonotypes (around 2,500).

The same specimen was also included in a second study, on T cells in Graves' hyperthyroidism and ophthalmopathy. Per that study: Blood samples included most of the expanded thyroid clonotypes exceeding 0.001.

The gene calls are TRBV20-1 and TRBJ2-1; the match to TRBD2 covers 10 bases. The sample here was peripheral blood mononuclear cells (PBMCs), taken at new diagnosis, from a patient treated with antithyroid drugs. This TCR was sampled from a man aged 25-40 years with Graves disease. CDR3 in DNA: TGCAGTGCTAGAGATCTTGAGCGGGAGGGGAACAATGAGCAGTTCTTC. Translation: CSARDLEREGNNEQFF.